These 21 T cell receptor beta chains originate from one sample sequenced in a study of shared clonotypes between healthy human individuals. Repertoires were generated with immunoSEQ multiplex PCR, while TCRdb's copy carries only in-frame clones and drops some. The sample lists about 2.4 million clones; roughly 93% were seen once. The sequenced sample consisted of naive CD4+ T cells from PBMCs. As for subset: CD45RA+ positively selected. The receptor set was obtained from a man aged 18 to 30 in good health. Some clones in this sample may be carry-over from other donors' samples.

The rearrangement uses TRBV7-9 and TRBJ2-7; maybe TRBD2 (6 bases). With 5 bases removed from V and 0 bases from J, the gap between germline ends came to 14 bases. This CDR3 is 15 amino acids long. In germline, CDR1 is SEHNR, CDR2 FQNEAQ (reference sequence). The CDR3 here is CASSEQPGLSYEQYF. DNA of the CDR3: TGTGCCAGCAGCGAACAACCGGGACTCTCCTACGAGCAGTACTTC.

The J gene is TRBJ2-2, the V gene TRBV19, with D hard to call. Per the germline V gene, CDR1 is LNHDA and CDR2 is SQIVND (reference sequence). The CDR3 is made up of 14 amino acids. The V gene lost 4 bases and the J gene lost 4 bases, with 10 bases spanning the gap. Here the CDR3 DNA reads TGTGCCAGTAGTAGAATTCCCGCCACCGGGGAGCTGTTTTTT. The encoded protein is CASSRIPATGELFF.

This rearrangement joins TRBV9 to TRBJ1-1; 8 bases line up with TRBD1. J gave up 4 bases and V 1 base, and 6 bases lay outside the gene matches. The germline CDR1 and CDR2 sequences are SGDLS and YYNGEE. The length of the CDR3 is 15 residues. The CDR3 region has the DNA TGTGCCAGCAGCGTACAGGGGGCGCTGGGCACTGAAGCTTTCTTT. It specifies CASSVQGALGTEAFF.

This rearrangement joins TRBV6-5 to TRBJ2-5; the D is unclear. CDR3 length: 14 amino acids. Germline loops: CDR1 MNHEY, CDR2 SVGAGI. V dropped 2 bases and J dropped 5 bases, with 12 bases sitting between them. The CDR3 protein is CASSYGYPAETQYF. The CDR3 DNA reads TGTGCCAGCAGTTACGGGTACCCGGCGGAGACCCAGTACTTC.

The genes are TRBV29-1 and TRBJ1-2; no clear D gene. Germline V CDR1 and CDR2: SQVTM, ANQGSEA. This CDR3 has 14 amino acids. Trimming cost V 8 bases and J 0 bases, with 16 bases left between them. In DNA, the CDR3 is TGCAGCACCCCTCCCCCTTGGTCTAACTATGGCTACACCTTC. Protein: CSTPPPWSNYGYTF.

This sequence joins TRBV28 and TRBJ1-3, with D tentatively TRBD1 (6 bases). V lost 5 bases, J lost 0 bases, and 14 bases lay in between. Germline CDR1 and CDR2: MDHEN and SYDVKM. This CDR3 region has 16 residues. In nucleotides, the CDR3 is TGTGCCAGCAGTAAAAACAGGGCGAACTCTGGAAACACCATATATTTT. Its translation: CASSKNRANSGNTIYF.

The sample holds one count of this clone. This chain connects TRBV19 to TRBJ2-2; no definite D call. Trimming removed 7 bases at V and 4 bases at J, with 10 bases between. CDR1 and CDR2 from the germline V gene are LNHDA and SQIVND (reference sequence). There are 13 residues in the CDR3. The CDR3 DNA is TGTGCCAGTAACGTGCTATTCACCGGGGAGCTGTTTTTT. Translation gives CASNVLFTGELFF.

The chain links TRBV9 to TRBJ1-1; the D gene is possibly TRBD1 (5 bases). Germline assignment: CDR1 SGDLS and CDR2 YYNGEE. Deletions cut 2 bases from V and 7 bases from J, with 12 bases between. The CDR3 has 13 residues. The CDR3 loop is CASSVRDLGEAFF. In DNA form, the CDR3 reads TGTGCCAGCAGCGTCAGGGATTTGGGTGAAGCTTTCTTT. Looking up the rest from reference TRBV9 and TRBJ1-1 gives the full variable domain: DSGVTQTPKHLITATGQRVTLRCSPRSGDLSVYWYQQSLDQGLQFLIQYYNGEERAKGNILERFSAQQFPDLHSELNLSSLELGDSALYFCASSVRDLGEAFFGQGTRLTVV.

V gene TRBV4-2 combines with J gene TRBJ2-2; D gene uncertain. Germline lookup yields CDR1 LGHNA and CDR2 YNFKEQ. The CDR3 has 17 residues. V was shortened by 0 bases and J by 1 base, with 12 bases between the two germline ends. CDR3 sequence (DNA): TGTGCCAGCAGCCAAGACGGGCTTCGGAGGAACACCGGGGAGCTGTTTTTT. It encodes CASSQDGLRRNTGELFF.

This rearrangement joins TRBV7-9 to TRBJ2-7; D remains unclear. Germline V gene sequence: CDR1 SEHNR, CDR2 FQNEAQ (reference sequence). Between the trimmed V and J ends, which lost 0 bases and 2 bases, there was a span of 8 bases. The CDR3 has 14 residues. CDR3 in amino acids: CASSLATQTYEQYF. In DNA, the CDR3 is TGTGCCAGCAGCTTAGCCACACAGACCTACGAGCAGTACTTC.

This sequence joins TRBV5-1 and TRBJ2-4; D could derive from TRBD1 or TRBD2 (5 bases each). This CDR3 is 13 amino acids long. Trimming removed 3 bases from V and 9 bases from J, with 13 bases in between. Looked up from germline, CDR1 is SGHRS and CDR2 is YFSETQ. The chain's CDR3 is CASSWDESAIQYF. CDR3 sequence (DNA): TGCGCCAGCAGCTGGGACGAGTCGGCCATTCAGTACTTC.

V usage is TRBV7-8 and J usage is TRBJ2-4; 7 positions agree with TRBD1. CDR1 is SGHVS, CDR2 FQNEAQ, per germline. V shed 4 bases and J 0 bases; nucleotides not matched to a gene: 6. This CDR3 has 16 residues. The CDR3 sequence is CASSSRDSQAKNIQYF. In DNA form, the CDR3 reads TGTGCCAGCAGCTCCCGGGACAGCCAAGCCAAAAACATTCAGTACTTC. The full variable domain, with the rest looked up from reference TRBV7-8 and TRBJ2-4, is GAGVSQSPRYKVAKRGQDVALRCDPISGHVSLFWYQQALGQGPEFLTYFQNEAQLDKSGLPSDRFFAERPEGSVSTLKIQRTQQEDSAVYLCASSSRDSQAKNIQYFGAGTRLSVL.

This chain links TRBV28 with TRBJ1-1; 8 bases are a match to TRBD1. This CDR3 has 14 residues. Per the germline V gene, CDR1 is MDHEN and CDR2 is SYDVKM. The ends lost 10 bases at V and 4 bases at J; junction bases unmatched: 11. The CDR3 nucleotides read TGTGCCACCGAATCAGGGGGCGCCAGCACTGAAGCTTTCTTT. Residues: CATESGGASTEAFF.

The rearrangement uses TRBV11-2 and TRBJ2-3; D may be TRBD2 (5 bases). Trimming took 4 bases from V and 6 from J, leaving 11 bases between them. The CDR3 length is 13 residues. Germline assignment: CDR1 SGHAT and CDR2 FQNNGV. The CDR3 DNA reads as TGTGCCAGCAGCTCTACTAGTCCGGATACGCAGTATTTT. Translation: CASSSTSPDTQYF.

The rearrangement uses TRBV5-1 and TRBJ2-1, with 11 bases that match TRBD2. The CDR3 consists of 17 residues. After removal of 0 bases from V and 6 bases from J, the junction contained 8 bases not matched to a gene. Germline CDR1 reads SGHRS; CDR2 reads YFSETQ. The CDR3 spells CASSLATSGRLGNEQFF. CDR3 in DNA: TGCGCCAGCAGCTTGGCAACTAGCGGGAGACTAGGCAATGAGCAGTTCTTC.

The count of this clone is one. CDR3 coding DNA: TGTGCCAGTAGTATCGAGTTTAGACAGGGGAGTTGGGGCAATCAGCCCCAGCATTTT. Protein: CASSIEFRQGSWGNQPQHF. The chain recombines TRBV19 with TRBJ1-5, with 8 bases aligning to TRBD1. The V segment lost 3 bases and the J segment 2 bases; nucleotides outside the gene matches: 15. This CDR3 contains 19 residues. The germline V gene has CDR1 LNHDA and CDR2 SQIVND (reference sequence).

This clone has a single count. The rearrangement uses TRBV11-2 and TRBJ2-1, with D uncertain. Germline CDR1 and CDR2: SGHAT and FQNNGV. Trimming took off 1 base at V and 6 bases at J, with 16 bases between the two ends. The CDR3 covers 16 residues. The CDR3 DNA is TGTGCCAGCAGCTTAGTGGGGTGGGGATTTGGCAATGAGCAGTTCTTC. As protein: CASSLVGWGFGNEQFF. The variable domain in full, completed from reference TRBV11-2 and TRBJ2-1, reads EAGVAQSPRYKIIEKRQSVAFWCNPISGHATLYWYQQILGQGPKLLIQFQNNGVVDDSQLPKDRFSAERLKGVDSTLKIQPAKLEDSAVYLCASSLVGWGFGNEQFFGPGTRLTVL.

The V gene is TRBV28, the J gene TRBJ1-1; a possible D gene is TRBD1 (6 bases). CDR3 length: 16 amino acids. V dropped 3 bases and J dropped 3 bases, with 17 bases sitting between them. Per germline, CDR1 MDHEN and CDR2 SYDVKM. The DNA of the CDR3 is TGTGCCAGCAGTTTGATAGGGACACCTGGGGACACTGAAGCTTTCTTT. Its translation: CASSLIGTPGDTEAFF. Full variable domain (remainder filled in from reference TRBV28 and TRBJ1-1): DVKVTQSSRYLVKRTGEKVFLECVQDMDHENMFWYRQDPGLGLRLIYFSYDVKMKEKGDIPEGYSVSREKKERFSLILESASTNQTSMYLCASSLIGTPGDTEAFFGQGTRLTVV.

The CDR3 sequence is CASSLGGYSYNEQFF. CDR3 nucleotides: TGTGCCAGCAGCTTAGGGGGTTACTCCTACAATGAGCAGTTCTTC. This chain uses TRBV7-2 with TRBJ2-1; D remains ambiguous. This CDR3 comprises 15 residues. CDR1 and CDR2 (germline): SGHTA, FQGNSA. V shed 1 base and J shed 0 bases, with 7 bases lying between them.

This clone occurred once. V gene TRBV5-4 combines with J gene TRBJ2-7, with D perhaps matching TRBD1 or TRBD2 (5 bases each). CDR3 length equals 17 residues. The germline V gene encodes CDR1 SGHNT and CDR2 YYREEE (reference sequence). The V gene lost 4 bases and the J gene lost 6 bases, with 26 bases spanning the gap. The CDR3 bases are TGTGCCAGCAGCCCAAAGTCCCGGGGCCTGGTCGTCCGCGAGCAGTACTTC. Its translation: CASSPKSRGLVVREQYF. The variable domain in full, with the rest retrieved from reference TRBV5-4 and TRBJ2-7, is ETGVTQSPTHLIKTRGQQVTLRCSSQSGHNTVSWYQQALGQGPQFIFQYYREEENGRGNFPPRFSGLQFPNYSSELNVNALELDDSALYLCASSPKSRGLVVREQYFGPGTRLTVT.

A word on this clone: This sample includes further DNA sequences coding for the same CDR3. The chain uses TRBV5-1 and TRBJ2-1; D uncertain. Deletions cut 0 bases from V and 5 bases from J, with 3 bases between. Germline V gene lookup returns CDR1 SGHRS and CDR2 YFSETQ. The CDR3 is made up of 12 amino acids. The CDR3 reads CASSLGHNEQFF. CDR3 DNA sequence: TGCGCCAGCAGCTTGGGGCACAATGAGCAGTTCTTC.